These 26 T cell receptor beta chains were sequenced from one sample in a study of identical twins. Each CDR3 protein is one row after TCRdb ran MiXCR on the 5' RACE reads. The sample has 650,000 to 800,000 distinct CDR3 sequences, around 8.3% seen once. The same sample was also used in a study of yellow fever vaccine responses in identical twins.

Sequenced sample: PBMCs. The receptors were sampled from a woman aged 18-30 years in good health.

A few counts support this clonotype. The chain couples TRBV6-1 to TRBJ2-2, with D perhaps matching TRBD1 (6 bases). The germline V gene has CDR1 MNHNS and CDR2 SASEGT. The CDR3 contains 15 residues. V lost 6 bases, J lost 0 bases, and 11 bases lay in between. The CDR3 here is CASRTGTPNTGELFF. The CDR3 DNA reads TGTGCCAGCAGAACCGGGACACCGAACACCGGGGAGCTGTTTTTT.

In this sample, this clonotype turned up a few times. The CDR3 reads CAISESSFNYGYTF. CDR3 coding DNA: TGTGCCATCAGTGAGTCTTCTTTTAACTATGGCTACACCTTC. The chain employs TRBV10-3 and TRBJ1-2; D unclear. Germline loops: CDR1 ENHRY, CDR2 SYGVKD. This CDR3 has 14 amino acids. The V end lost 0 bases, the J end lost 1 base, and 6 bases lay between the germline ends.

This clonotype occurred a few times. The chain joins TRBV30 to TRBJ2-3; D is undetermined. This CDR3 has 12 residues. Germline V gene sequence: CDR1 GTSNPN, CDR2 SVGIG (reference sequence). The V gene lost 0 bases and the J gene lost 4 bases, with 5 bases spanning the gap. For the CDR3, the DNA is TGTGCCTGGAGTGTACGACCAGATACGCAGTATTTT. Translation gives CAWSVRPDTQYF. The whole variable domain, filled in from reference TRBV30 and TRBJ2-3, reads SQTIHQWPATLVQPVGSPLSLECTVEGTSNPNLYWYRQAAGRGLQLLFYSVGIGQISSEVPQNLSASRPQDRQFILSSKKLLLSDSGFYLCAWSVRPDTQYFGPGTRLTVL.

J is TRBJ2-5 and V is TRBV6-2 or TRBV6-3; D gene ambiguous. Germline CDR1 reads MNHEY; CDR2 reads SVGEGT. Trimming removed 2 bases from V and 4 bases from J, with 14 bases in between. The CDR3 length is 15 residues. The CDR3 protein is CASSYPDALGETQYF. CDR3 coding DNA: TGTGCCAGCAGTTACCCCGATGCCCTAGGAGAGACCCAGTACTTC.

This clonotype was seen a few times. This sequence joins TRBV9 and TRBJ2-1; TRBD2 matches at 14 bases. Germline CDR1 reads SGDLS; CDR2 reads YYNGEE. The CDR3 totals 19 residues. Unmatched junction bases numbered 14, after V lost 3 bases and J lost 6 bases. This chain's CDR3 is CASSASPPGLAGVRNEQFF. Written as DNA, the CDR3 is TGTGCCAGCAGCGCTAGCCCCCCGGGACTAGCGGGAGTCCGCAATGAGCAGTTCTTC.

The gene calls are TRBV28 and TRBJ2-4; D remains ambiguous. Trimming stripped 6 bases from V and 6 bases from J, with 21 bases between. The CDR3 runs to 16 residues. CDR1 and CDR2 (germline): MDHEN, SYDVKM. The DNA for the CDR3 is TGTGCCAGCAGCCAGTCCGGTCGAGAGGTGGGAAACATTCAGTACTTC. Its protein product is CASSQSGREVGNIQYF.

The genes are TRBV5-5 and TRBJ2-3, with D hard to call. Germline V gene data show CDR1 as SGHKS and CDR2 as YYEKEE (reference sequence). V dropped 1 base and J dropped 3 bases, with 18 bases sitting between them. The CDR3 is 17 residues long. Here the CDR3 reads CASSLKTTTQLTDTQYF. The DNA of the CDR3 is TGTGCCAGCAGCTTGAAAACAACAACCCAACTTACAGATACGCAGTATTTT.

This clonotype was seen only a few times. The chain has TRBV2 and TRBJ2-7; TRBD1 aligns across 8 bases. V gave up 5 bases and J gave up 6 bases; unmatched junction bases: 9. This CDR3 region has 14 residues. CDR1 SNHLY and CDR2 FYNNEI come from the germline V gene. The DNA of the CDR3 is TGTGCCAGCAGTCGACAGGGGAATGGGGGCGAGCAGTACTTC. Its protein product is CASSRQGNGGEQYF. The full variable domain, rest sourced from reference TRBV2 and TRBJ2-7, is EPEVTQTPSHQVTQMGQEVILRCVPISNHLYFYWYRQILGQKVEFLVSFYNNEISEKSEIFDDQFSVERPDGSNFTLKIRSTKLEDSAMYFCASSRQGNGGEQYFGPGTRLTVT.

This clonotype was seen only a few times. The V gene is TRBV2, the J gene TRBJ2-1; weak D call: TRBD2 (5 bases). Germline V CDR1 and CDR2: SNHLY, FYNNEI. This CDR3 is built from 15 residues. The V gene lost 3 bases and the J gene lost 3 bases, with 12 bases spanning the gap. Here the CDR3 reads CASSEGAAIYNEQFF. For the CDR3, the DNA is TGTGCCAGCAGTGAGGGAGCGGCGATCTACAATGAGCAGTTCTTC.

This clonotype was observed a handful of times. This chain joins TRBV12-3 or TRBV12-4 and TRBJ2-5; D might be TRBD2 (6 bases). CDR3 length: 15 residues. V was clipped by 4 bases and J by 3 bases, with 15 bases between them. CDR3 coding DNA: TGTGCCAGCAGTTCCCCGGGAGAAGTGGAAGAGACCCAGTACTTC. Its protein product is CASSSPGEVEETQYF.

V usage is TRBV5-1 and J usage is TRBJ2-7; D not resolved. The CDR3 consists of 14 residues. Trimming removed 1 base from V and 2 bases from J, with 10 bases in between. The germline V gene encodes CDR1 SGHRS and CDR2 YFSETQ. The CDR3 DNA follows: TGCGCCAGCAGCTTGTCTCTGGTCCCCTACGAGCAGTACTTC. It codes for CASSLSLVPYEQYF.

This clonotype has a handful of counts. This chain uses TRBV20-1 with TRBJ2-6; 7 bases line up with TRBD2. Germline trimming cut 0 bases from V and 0 bases from J; bases unmatched to any gene: 5. This CDR3 is built from 17 residues. Germline values: CDR1 DFQATT, CDR2 SNEGSKA (reference sequence). In nucleotides, the CDR3 is TGCAGTGCTAGAGATTGGCGCGGGGGCTCTGGGGCCAACGTCCTGACTTTC. Its translation: CSARDWRGGSGANVLTF.

The rearrangement joins TRBV5-6 to TRBJ2-1, with 8 positions matching TRBD1. CDR3 length: 13 amino acids. V gave up 5 bases and J gave up 9 bases; unmatched junction bases: 7. Germline V lookup: CDR1 SGHDT, CDR2 YYEEEE. The CDR3 nucleotides read TGTGCCAGCAGAACACCAGGGGGCGGTGAGCAGTTCTTC. Translating it yields CASRTPGGGEQFF.

This clonotype was seen repeatedly, ten times or more. As DNA, the CDR3 is TGCGCCAGCAGCCTTGGGAGGAATTCACCCCTCCACTTT. Its protein is CASSLGRNSPLHF. The gene calls are TRBV4-3 and TRBJ1-6; unclear D gene. Trimming stripped 4 bases from V and 7 bases from J, with 8 bases between. The CDR3 covers 13 residues. Germline CDR1 LGHNA, CDR2 YSLEER.

This clonotype was detected a few times. One junction end does not reproduce the germline sequence, and a read error may be involved. The CDR3 bases are TGTGCCAGCAGGAGGCCGGGACAGGGAATACATCAACCGATCTTC. Encoded protein: CASRRPGQGIHQPIF. The V gene is TRBV7-9, the J gene TRBJ2-1; 9 bases align to TRBD1. The length of the CDR3 is 15 residues. Germline CDR1 reads SEHNR; CDR2 reads FQNEAQ (reference sequence). The whole variable domain, filled in from reference TRBV7-9 and TRBJ2-1, reads DTGVSQNPRHKITKRGQNVTFRCDPISEHNRLYWYRQTLGQGPEFLTYFQNEAQLEKSRLLSDRFSAERPKGSFSTLEIQRTEQGDSAMYLCASRRPGQGIHQPIFGPGTRLTVL.

This clonotype came up many times. The chain joins TRBV6-2 or TRBV6-3 to TRBJ2-2; 8 bases agree with TRBD2. J lost 5 bases, V lost 7 bases, and 3 bases had no gene match. This CDR3 has 13 residues. Per the germline V gene, CDR1 is MNHEY and CDR2 is SVGEGT. The CDR3 loop is CASNKRETGELFF. The CDR3 coding sequence is TGTGCCAGCAATAAGCGGGAGACCGGGGAGCTGTTTTTT.

This clonotype was detected a few times. The J gene is TRBJ2-3, the V gene TRBV20-1; D is ambiguous. CDR1 and CDR2 (germline): DFQATT, SNEGSKA (reference sequence). Trimming stripped 4 bases from V and 4 bases from J, with 6 bases between. CDR3 length: 11 amino acids. The CDR3 protein is CSAKGADTQYF. The CDR3, as DNA: TGCAGTGCTAAGGGTGCAGATACGCAGTATTTT.

As concerns this clonotype: One base away lies a much larger clone, so this may be a sequencing read error. The chain employs TRBV5-1 and TRBJ2-7, with D uncertain. Germline V gene sequence: CDR1 SGHRS, CDR2 YFSETQ. Trimming shortened V by 0 bases and J by 2 bases, and 9 bases separated the two germline ends. The CDR3 has 14 amino acids. CDR3 sequence reads: CASSLEVSTYEQYF. In DNA form, the CDR3 reads TGCGCCAGCAGCTTGGAGGTCAGCACCTACGAGCAGTACTTC.

This clonotype was observed at least ten times. This sequence joins TRBV7-6 and TRBJ2-7; D is unresolved. This CDR3 region has 13 residues. From germline, CDR1 is SGHVS and CDR2 FNYEAQ. V was trimmed by 0 bases and J by 3 bases, leaving 6 bases between them. Here the CDR3 reads CASSLAGFYEQYF. CDR3 sequence (DNA): TGTGCCAGCAGCTTAGCCGGATTCTACGAGCAGTACTTC.

The genes are TRBV7-2 and TRBJ2-7; D remains ambiguous. V lost 6 bases and J 3 bases, leaving 12 bases between the germline ends. The CDR3 is made up of 13 amino acids. The V gene's germline CDR1 is SGHTA and CDR2 FQGNSA. DNA for the CDR3: TGTGCCAGCAGGGACGGACGGAGCTACGAGCAGTACTTC. Protein: CASRDGRSYEQYF. The full variable domain, its missing parts supplied by reference TRBV7-2 and TRBJ2-7, is GAGVSQSPSNKVTEKGKDVELRCDPISGHTALYWYRQSLGQGLEFLIYFQGNSAPDKSGLPSDRFSAERTGGSVSTLTIQRTQQEDSAVYLCASRDGRSYEQYFGPGTRLTVT.

V and J are TRBV5-1 and TRBJ1-6; weak D call: TRBD1 (6 bases). This CDR3 region has 14 residues. Trimming took 5 bases from V and 7 from J, leaving 13 bases between them. Germline V gene data show CDR1 as SGHRS and CDR2 as YFSETQ. Here the CDR3 DNA reads TGCGCCAGCAGTCAGGAGGACAGAAATTCACCCCTCCACTTT. Protein product: CASSQEDRNSPLHF.

The gene calls are TRBV5-1 and TRBJ2-5; TRBD2 might be the D (5 bases). This CDR3 comprises 15 residues. Germline-derived CDR1 and CDR2 are SGHRS and YFSETQ. Trimming took 4 bases from V and 4 from J, leaving 17 bases between them. The chain's CDR3 is CASSPGGERSETQYF. Written as DNA, the CDR3 is TGCGCCAGCAGCCCCGGAGGCGAGAGATCAGAGACCCAGTACTTC.

This clonotype was picked up many times. The chain links TRBV20-1 to TRBJ2-3; 9 nucleotides align to TRBD2. The V gene end was trimmed by 5 bases and the J gene end by 3 bases; junction bases not matched to a gene: 15. The CDR3 contains 17 residues. Germline V CDR1 and CDR2: DFQATT, SNEGSKA (reference sequence). The CDR3 nucleotides are TGCAGTGCTTCCCCCCTCTTAGCGGGAGAGCGGACAGATACGCAGTATTTT. Residues: CSASPLLAGERTDTQYF.

This clonotype was detected a few times. The gene calls are TRBV7-2 and TRBJ2-7, with 13 bases that match TRBD2. Germline V lookup: CDR1 SGHTA, CDR2 FQGNSA. This CDR3 spans 16 amino acids. After removal of 3 bases from V and 2 bases from J, the junction contained 4 bases not matched to a gene. The CDR3 loop is CASSFEGTSGTYEQYF. The CDR3 DNA is TGTGCCAGCAGCTTCGAAGGGACTAGCGGGACCTACGAGCAGTACTTC.

This chain joins TRBV28 and TRBJ1-1; D remains ambiguous. The CDR3 covers 12 residues. CDR1 is MDHEN, CDR2 SYDVKM, per germline. Between the trimmed V and J ends, which lost 7 bases and 11 bases, there was a span of 17 bases. CDR3 residues: CASTTPMRRAFF. CDR3 in DNA: TGTGCCAGCACTACCCCCATGCGGCGGGCTTTCTTT.

The table lists this clonotype with many counts. This chain's CDR3 is CASSLALAGGEETQYF. The DNA for the CDR3 is TGTGCCAGCAGCTTAGCTCTAGCGGGGGGAGAAGAGACCCAGTACTTC. V is TRBV7-2 and J is TRBJ2-5; TRBD2 aligns across 11 bases. The CDR3 is 16 residues long. V dropped 0 bases and J dropped 3; count of bases not matched to a gene: 3. Looked up from germline, CDR1 is SGHTA and CDR2 is FQGNSA.